This T cell receptor beta chain was captured by sequencing in a study of post-analysis software for immune sequencing data. The wider study: The disease courses spanned relapsing-remitting, secondary progressive and progressive-relapsing forms of multiple sclerosis. Study-wide results and limits: Included in a set of about 5 TRBV segments more frequent in patients than controls were TRBV5-6, TRBV5-1 and TRBV20-1. Relative to controls, patients with multiple sclerosis showed significantly lower normalized Chao1 diversity.

Built from TCR beta cDNA, the libraries had unique molecular identifiers in them. Each batch of 1 to 10 million T cells produced a few hundred thousand cDNA molecules. Each CDR3 protein is one row after TCRdb ran MiXCR on the PCR reads. The sample holds some 690,000 distinct CDR3 sequences, approximately 59% seen once. There are 15 residues in the CDR3. Germline V CDR1 and CDR2: DFQATT, SNEGSKA (reference sequence). A note on this clonotype: Antigen: not known.

The TCR was taken from a girl aged 2-10 years with multiple sclerosis. The chain has TRBV20-1 and TRBJ2-4; 8 bases fit TRBD2. The J call may be wrong; the DNA end is better matched by TRBJ2-5. The specimen was blood. CDR3 loop: CSALAGLGGGETQYF. The CDR3 nucleotides read TGCAGTGCTTTAGCGGGGCTGGGCGGAGGAGAGACCCAGTACTTC.